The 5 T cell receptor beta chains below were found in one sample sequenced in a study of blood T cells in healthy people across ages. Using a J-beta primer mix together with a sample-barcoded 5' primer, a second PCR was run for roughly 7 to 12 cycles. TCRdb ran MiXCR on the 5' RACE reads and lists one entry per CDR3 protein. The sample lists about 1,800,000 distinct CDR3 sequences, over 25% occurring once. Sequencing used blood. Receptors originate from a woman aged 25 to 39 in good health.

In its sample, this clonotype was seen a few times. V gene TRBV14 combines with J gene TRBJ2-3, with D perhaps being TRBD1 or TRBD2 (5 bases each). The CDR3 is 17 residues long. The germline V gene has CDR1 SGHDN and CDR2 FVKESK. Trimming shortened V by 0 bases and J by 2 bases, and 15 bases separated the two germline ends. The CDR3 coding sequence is TGTGCCAGCAGCCAAGATTTCGGGGCAGGGCCCACAGATACGCAGTATTTT. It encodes CASSQDFGAGPTDTQYF. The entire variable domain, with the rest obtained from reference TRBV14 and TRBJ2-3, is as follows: EAGVTQFPSHSVIEKGQTVTLRCDPISGHDNLYWYRRVMGKEIKFLLHFVKESKQDESGMPNNRFLAERTGGTYSTLKVQPAELEDSGVYFCASSQDFGAGPTDTQYFGPGTRLTVL.

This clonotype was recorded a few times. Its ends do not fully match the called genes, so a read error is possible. The CDR3 DNA reads TGTGTCAGCAGCTCCTCAGGGTCCTACGAGCAGTACTTC. It translates to CVSSSSGSYEQYF. This chain uses TRBV7-9 with TRBJ2-7; TRBD1 is a possible D gene (5 bases). The CDR3 runs 13 residues. Germline lookup yields CDR1 SEHNR and CDR2 FQNEAQ (reference sequence).

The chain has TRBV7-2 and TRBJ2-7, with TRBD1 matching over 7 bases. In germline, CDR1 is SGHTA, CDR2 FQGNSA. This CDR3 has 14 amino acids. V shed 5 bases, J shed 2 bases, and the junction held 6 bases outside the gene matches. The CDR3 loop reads CASSTDRWTYEQYF. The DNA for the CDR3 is TGTGCCAGCAGCACGGACAGGTGGACCTACGAGCAGTACTTC.

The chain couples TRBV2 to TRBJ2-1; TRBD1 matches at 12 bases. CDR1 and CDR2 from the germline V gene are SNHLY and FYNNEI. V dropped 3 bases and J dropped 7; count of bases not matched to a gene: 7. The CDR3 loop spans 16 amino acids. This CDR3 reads CASSDWGQGAYNEQFF. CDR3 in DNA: TGTGCCAGCAGTGATTGGGGACAGGGGGCTTATAATGAGCAGTTCTTC.

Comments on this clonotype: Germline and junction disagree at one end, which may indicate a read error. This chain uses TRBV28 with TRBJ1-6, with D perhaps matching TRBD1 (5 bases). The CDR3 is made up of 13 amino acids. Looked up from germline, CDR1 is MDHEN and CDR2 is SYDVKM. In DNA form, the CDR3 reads TGTGCCAGCAGCACAGGCTATAGTTCACCCCTCCACTTT. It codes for CASSTGYSSPLHF.